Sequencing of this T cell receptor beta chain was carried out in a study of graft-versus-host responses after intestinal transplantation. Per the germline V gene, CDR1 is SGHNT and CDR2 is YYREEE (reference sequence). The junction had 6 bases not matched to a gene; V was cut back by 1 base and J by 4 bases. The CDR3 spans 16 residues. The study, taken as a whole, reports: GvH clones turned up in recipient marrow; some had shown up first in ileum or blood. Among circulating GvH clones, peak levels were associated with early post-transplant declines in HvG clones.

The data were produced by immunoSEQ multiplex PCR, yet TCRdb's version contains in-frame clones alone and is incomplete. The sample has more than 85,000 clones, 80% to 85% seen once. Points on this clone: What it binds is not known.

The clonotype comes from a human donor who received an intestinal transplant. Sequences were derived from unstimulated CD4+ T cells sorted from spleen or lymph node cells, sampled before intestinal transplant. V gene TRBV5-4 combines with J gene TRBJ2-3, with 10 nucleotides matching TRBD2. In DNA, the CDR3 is TGTGCCAGCAGCTTGAGCGGGGGGGCCTCAGCAGATACGCAGTATTTT. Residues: CASSLSGGASADTQYF.